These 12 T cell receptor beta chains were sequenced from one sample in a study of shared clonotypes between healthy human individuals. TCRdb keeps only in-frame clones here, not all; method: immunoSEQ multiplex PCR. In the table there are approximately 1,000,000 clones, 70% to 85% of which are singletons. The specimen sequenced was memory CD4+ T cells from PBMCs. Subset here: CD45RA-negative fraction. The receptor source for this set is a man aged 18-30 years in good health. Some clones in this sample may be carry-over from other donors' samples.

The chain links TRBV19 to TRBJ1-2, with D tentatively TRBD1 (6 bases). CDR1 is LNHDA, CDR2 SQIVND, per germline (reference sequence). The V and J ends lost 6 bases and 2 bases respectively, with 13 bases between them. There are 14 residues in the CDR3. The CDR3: CASSQGHLNYGYTF. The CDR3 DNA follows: TGTGCCAGTAGCCAGGGACACTTGAACTATGGCTACACCTTC.

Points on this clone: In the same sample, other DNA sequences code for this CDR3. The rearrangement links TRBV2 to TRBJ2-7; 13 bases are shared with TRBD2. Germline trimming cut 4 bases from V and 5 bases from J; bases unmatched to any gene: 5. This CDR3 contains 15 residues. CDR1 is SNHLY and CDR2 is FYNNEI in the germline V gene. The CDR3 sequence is CASSVLAGGFDEQYF. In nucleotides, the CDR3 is TGTGCCAGCAGTGTACTAGCGGGAGGGTTCGACGAGCAGTACTTC. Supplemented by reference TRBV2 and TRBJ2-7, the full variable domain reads EPEVTQTPSHQVTQMGQEVILRCVPISNHLYFYWYRQILGQKVEFLVSFYNNEISEKSEIFDDQFSVERPDGSNFTLKIRSTKLEDSAMYFCASSVLAGGFDEQYFGPGTRLTVT.

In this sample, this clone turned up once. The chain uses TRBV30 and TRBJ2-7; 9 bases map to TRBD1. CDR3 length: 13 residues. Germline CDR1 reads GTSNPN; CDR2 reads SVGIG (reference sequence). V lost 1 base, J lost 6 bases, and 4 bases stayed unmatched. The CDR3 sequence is CAWSEGQGTEQYF. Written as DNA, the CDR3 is TGTGCCTGGAGTGAAGGACAGGGGACCGAGCAGTACTTC.

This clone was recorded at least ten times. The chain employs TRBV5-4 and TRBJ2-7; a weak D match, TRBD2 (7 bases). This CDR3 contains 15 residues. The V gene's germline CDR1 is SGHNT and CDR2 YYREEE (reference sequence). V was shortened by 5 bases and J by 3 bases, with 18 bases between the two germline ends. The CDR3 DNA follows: TGTGCCAGCAGTCGTGGTTCAGGGGAGGGCTACGAGCAGTACTTC. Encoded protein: CASSRGSGEGYEQYF.

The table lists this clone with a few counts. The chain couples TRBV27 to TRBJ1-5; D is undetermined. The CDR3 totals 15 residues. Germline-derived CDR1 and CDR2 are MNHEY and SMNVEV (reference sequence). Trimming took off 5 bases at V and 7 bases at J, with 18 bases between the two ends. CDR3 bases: TGTGCCAGCAGTCCTACCCTCGGATCCGTACAGCCCCAGCATTTT. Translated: CASSPTLGSVQPQHF.

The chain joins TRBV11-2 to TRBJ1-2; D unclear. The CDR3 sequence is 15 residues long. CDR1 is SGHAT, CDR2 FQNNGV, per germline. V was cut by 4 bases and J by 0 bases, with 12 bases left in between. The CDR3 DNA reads TGTGCCAGCAGCTCGAACAAAGGGCCTAACTATGGCTACACCTTC. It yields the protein CASSSNKGPNYGYTF.

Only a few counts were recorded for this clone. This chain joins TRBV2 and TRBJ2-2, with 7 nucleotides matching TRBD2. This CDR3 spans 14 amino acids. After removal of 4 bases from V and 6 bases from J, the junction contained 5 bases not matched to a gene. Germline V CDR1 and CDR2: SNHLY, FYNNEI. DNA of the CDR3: TGTGCCAGCAGTGGACTAGCCACCCCCGGGGAGCTGTTTTTT. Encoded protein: CASSGLATPGELFF.

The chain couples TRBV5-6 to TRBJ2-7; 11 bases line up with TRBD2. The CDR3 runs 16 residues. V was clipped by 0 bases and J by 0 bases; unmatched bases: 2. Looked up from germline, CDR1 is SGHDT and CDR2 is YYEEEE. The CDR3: CASSLVTSGSSYEQYF. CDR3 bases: TGTGCCAGCAGCTTGGTCACTAGCGGGAGCTCCTACGAGCAGTACTTC.

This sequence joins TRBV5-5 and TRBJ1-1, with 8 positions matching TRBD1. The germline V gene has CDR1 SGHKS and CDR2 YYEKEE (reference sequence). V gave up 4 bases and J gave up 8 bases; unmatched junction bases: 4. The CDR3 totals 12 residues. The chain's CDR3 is CASSLRGQEAFF. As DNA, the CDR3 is TGTGCCAGCAGCCTCAGGGGGCAGGAAGCTTTCTTT.

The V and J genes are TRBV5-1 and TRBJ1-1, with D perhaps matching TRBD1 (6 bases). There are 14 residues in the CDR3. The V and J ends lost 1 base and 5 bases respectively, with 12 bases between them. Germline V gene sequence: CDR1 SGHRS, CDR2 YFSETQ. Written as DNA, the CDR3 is TGCGCCAGCAGCTTGCGCTACAGGGAGACTGAAGCTTTCTTT. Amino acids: CASSLRYRETEAFF.

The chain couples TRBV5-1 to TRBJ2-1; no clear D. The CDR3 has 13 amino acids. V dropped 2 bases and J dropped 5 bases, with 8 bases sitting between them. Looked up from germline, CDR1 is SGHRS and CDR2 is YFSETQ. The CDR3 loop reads CASSFWGNNEQFF. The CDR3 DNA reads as TGCGCCAGCAGCTTTTGGGGAAACAATGAGCAGTTCTTC.

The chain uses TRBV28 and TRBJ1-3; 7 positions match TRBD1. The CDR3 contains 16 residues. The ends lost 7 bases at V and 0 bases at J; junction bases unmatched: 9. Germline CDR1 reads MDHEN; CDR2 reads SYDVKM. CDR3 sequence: CASILDRLNSGNTIYF. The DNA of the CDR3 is TGTGCCAGCATCCTGGACAGGCTCAACTCTGGAAACACCATATATTTT.